This section outlines one T cell receptor (beta chain) sequence together with its context. Its cognate antigen has yet to be identified. Per-base qualities were not stored, and no clone one base away is much larger. This entry belongs to a study of immune evolution from preneoplasia to lung adenocarcinoma (dated by TCRdb to about 2021). Background on the whole study: HLA loss of heterozygosity was observed in approximately 7%, 15% and 30% of AIS, MIA and ADC lesions, respectively, and was not observed in any AAH lesions. Immune contexture across lung adenocarcinoma precursors and invasive adenocarcinoma was profiled using immune gene expression, TCR sequencing and multiplex immunofluorescence. Resected precursor lesions (AAH, AIS, MIA) and invasive adenocarcinomas were compared against paired morphologically normal lung tissue. The sample size was set by how many specimens were available, not by a prior power calculation. Whole exome sequencing and methylation data from the same cohort of nodules were integrated with the immune data. The overall cohort comprised just under 55 patients with pulmonary nodules who underwent surgical resection. A total of about 51 patients contributed TCR sequencing data. According to the study, fewer than 130 samples went through TCR sequencing. POLYSOLVER was used to infer Class I HLA alleles from exome data, and LOHHLA was used to detect allele-specific HLA loss. Results and caveats for the whole study, not just this receptor: The findings were based on association rather than direct causation, and larger cohorts with long-term follow-up and longitudinal biopsies were deemed needed. The highest T cell clonality was observed in KRAS-mutant nodules compared with EGFR-mutant or double wild-type lesions. Normal lung had the highest top T cell clone frequencies, and these frequencies appeared to fall progressively from AAH through AIS, MIA and invasive adenocarcinoma. Clonality was highest in normal lung, while later-stage lesions appeared to have lower clonality but higher T cell density and diversity. Because every patient came from Japan and China, how well the results apply to Western populations was uncertain.

The immunoSEQ hsTCRbeta Kit was used to sequence TCR beta CDR3 regions from DNA. From the authors' description of their analysis: The ImmunoSEQ Analyzer was used to analyse the TCR sequencing data. T cell clonality was defined as 1 minus Pielou's evenness computed on productive rearrangements. T cell diversity was measured with the inverse Simpson index on productive templates. T cell density was TCR beta template counts normalized to usable DNA, estimated by amplifying and sequencing housekeeping genes. Two-sided Kruskal-Wallis tests were used to compare TCR metrics between histologic stages. What TCRdb holds here is the immuneACCESS table cut down to in-frame rearrangements. Part of the clones is not present; checked against another copy, under half of the missing clones reflect an unresolved V gene, and the others are unexplained. That table supplies the V and J calls and clone size; D and trimming were determined from the DNA. This sample has some 2,900 clones in its table, and about 85% of those were observed once. The ten largest clones take up about 4% of the sample.

Patients underwent resection in Japan or China between about 2014 and 2017. Two lung cancer pathologists independently reviewed H&E slides to confirm the histologic diagnosis of every case. Premalignant or tumor cells were enriched for nucleic acid extraction by macro-dissection performed after pathologic assessment. FFPE tissue was used for DNA isolation with the AllPrep DNA/RNA FFPE Kit. Inclusive of the bounding cysteine and phenylalanine, the CDR3 is 15 residues long. Here the CDR3 DNA is all that survives: 45 bases in frame from base 1. CDR1 and CDR2 are drawn from the germline V gene: MNHNS, SASEGT. Unmatched junction bases come to 5, with V trimmed by 6 bases and J by 1 base.

The clonotype was recovered from a person between 65 and 80 years old with invasive lung adenocarcinoma. The sample consisted of FFPE invasive lung adenocarcinoma tissue. This sample's cell subset or site label indicates: frankly invasive lung adenocarcinoma (ADC). The rearrangement combines TRBV6-1 with TRBJ1-1; TRBD1 agrees with 10 junctional bases. The DNA is TGTGCCAGCAGGAGGACAGGGGGACAGAACACTGAAGCTTTCTTT. This encodes CASRRTGGQNTEAFF.